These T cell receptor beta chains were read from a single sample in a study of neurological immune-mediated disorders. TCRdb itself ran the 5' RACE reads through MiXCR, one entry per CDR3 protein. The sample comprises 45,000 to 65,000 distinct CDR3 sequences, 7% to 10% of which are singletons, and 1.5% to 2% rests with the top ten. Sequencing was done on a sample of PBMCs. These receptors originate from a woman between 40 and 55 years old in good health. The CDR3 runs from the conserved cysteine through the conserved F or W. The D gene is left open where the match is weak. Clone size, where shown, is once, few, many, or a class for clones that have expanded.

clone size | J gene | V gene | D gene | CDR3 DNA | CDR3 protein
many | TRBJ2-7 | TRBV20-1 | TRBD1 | TGCAGTGCCAGACAGGGGGCTAAAGAGCAGTACTTC | CSARQGAKEQYF
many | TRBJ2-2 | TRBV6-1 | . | TGTGCCAGCAGTCGCCTAGAAGGAACCGGGGAGCTGTTTTTT | CASSRLEGTGELFF
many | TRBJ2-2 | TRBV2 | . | TGTGCCAGCAGTGTGGAGTCGGCGAACACCGGGGAGCTGTTTTTT | CASSVESANTGELFF
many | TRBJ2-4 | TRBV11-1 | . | TGTGCCAGCAGCTCGACGAGACCGAAAGGGGGAGCCGACAATCCCCATACCAAAAACATTCAGTACTTC | CASSSTRPKGGADNPHTKNIQYF
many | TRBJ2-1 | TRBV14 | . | TGTGCCAGCAGCCAGCACAATGAGCAGTTCTTC | CASSQHNEQFF
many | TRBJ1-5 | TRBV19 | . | TGTGCCAGTAGTAAGGGGATTCAGCCCCAGCATTTT | CASSKGIQPQHF
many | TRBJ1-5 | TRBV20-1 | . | TGCAGTGCTAGTGGGGGGGAGAGCAATCAGCCCCAGCATTTT | CSASGGESNQPQHF
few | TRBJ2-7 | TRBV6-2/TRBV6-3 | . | TGTGCCAGCATCCGGGACACCGGCTCCTACGAGCAGTACTTC | CASIRDTGSYEQYF
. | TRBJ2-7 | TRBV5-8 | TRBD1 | TGTGCCAGCAGCTTGAACTTTATGACAGGGAATTCCTACGAGCAGTACTTC | CASSLNFMTGNSYEQYF
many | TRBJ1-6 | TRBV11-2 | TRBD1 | TGTGCCAGCAGCCCCGGTGGGACAGGGAATTCACCCCTCCACTTT | CASSPGGTGNSPLHF